Presented here are 20 T cell receptor beta chains from one specimen sequenced in a study of cytomegalovirus exposure and HLA in healthy donors. PCR was performed using 60 Vbeta and 13 Jbeta primers. The data were produced by immunoSEQ multiplex PCR, yet TCRdb's version contains in-frame clones alone and is incomplete. The sample yields about 110,000 clones, roughly 76% seen once. The material sequenced was PBMCs. The receptors were sampled from a man younger than 45 in good health and CMV-seropositive.

The chain is built from TRBV6-6 and TRBJ1-4; D is possibly TRBD1 (5 bases). The CDR3 length is 16 residues. The ends were cut back, 2 bases at V and 3 bases at J, with 13 bases in the middle. Germline CDR1 reads MNHNY; CDR2 reads SVGAGI (reference sequence). DNA for the CDR3: TGTGCCAGCAGTTACCTCCCACGGGGGGCTAATGAAAAACTGTTTTTT. It encodes CASSYLPRGANEKLFF.

The V gene is TRBV19, the J gene TRBJ1-5; TRBD1 agrees at 7 bases. V gave up 6 bases and J gave up 4 bases; unmatched junction bases: 9. Germline-derived CDR1 and CDR2 are LNHDA and SQIVND (reference sequence). The length of the CDR3 is 15 residues. The CDR3 region is CASSAQGEGNQPQHF. DNA for the CDR3: TGTGCCAGTAGCGCTCAGGGGGAAGGGAATCAGCCCCAGCATTTT.

The genes are TRBV9 and TRBJ2-7, with no clear D. The V end was cut by 0 bases, the J end by 1 base, with 8 bases between. The CDR3 totals 14 residues. Germline CDR1 is SGDLS and CDR2 is YYNGEE. CDR3 nucleotide sequence: TGTGCCAGCAGCGTAGAGTACAGATCCTACGAGCAGTACTTC. Translation gives CASSVEYRSYEQYF. Supplemented by reference TRBV9 and TRBJ2-7, the full variable domain reads DSGVTQTPKHLITATGQRVTLRCSPRSGDLSVYWYQQSLDQGLQFLIQYYNGEERAKGNILERFSAQQFPDLHSELNLSSLELGDSALYFCASSVEYRSYEQYFGPGTRLTVT.

This clone was found a few times. This chain connects TRBV27 to TRBJ2-1, with a weak D call TRBD2 (6 bases). Between the trimmed V and J ends, which lost 6 bases and 3 bases, there was a span of 15 bases. The CDR3 totals 15 residues. Germline V gene sequence: CDR1 MNHEY, CDR2 SMNVEV (reference sequence). The CDR3 bases are TGTGCCAGCAGATTAAGGGACTTAAACTACAATGAGCAGTTCTTC. Translated, it gives CASRLRDLNYNEQFF.

The V and J genes are TRBV4-3 and TRBJ2-3; tentative D call: TRBD1 (5 bases). The V gene lost 1 base and the J gene lost 6 bases, with 23 bases spanning the gap. This CDR3 has 18 residues. Germline assignment: CDR1 LGHNA and CDR2 YSLEER. The CDR3 protein is CASSQVRAGPNSADTQYF. In DNA form, the CDR3 reads TGCGCCAGCAGCCAAGTCAGGGCAGGGCCGAACTCGGCTGATACGCAGTATTTT.

The V call is TRBV7-9, the J call TRBJ2-7; D is ambiguous. CDR3 size: 14 residues. Trimming pared 2 bases from V and 1 base from J, leaving 9 bases between. Per germline, CDR1 SEHNR and CDR2 FQNEAQ (reference sequence). The CDR3 coding sequence is TGTGCCAGCAGCTTACGCGTAGCTTCCTACGAGCAGTACTTC. This codes for CASSLRVASYEQYF. Full variable domain (missing parts from reference TRBV7-9 and TRBJ2-7): DTGVSQNPRHKITKRGQNVTFRCDPISEHNRLYWYRQTLGQGPEFLTYFQNEAQLEKSRLLSDRFSAERPKGSFSTLEIQRTEQGDSAMYLCASSLRVASYEQYFGPGTRLTVT.

V is TRBV25-1 and J is TRBJ1-2, with D possibly TRBD1 on 5 matching bases. This CDR3 is 16 amino acids long. Trimming left V 2 bases short and J 4 bases short, with 17 bases between. The germline CDR1 and CDR2 sequences are MGHDK and SYGVNS. The CDR3: CASSETKGRVCYGYTF. In nucleotides, the CDR3 is TGTGCCAGCAGTGAAACCAAGGGCAGGGTATGCTATGGCTACACCTTC.

The chain employs TRBV2 and TRBJ2-1, with 15 bases fitting TRBD2. With V trimmed by 3 bases and J by 15 bases, 18 bases remained unmatched. Germline loops: CDR1 SNHLY, CDR2 FYNNEI. The CDR3 is made up of 18 amino acids. The CDR3 loop reads CASSDGGTSGGLGGGRFF. CDR3 bases: TGTGCCAGCAGTGATGGGGGGACTAGCGGGGGGCTAGGCGGCGGTCGGTTCTTC.

J is TRBJ2-5 and V is TRBV4-1; 11 nucleotides line up with TRBD1. The closer fit of TRBJ2-7 to the DNA end suggests the J call may be wrong. Germline loops: CDR1 MGHRA, CDR2 YSYEKL. The CDR3 has 15 amino acids. This CDR3 is CASSQGTGGRYEQYF. The CDR3 DNA reads TGCGCCAGCAGCCAGGGGACAGGGGGTCGGTACGAGCAGTACTTC.

The V and J genes are TRBV27 and TRBJ2-2; 13 nucleotides line up with TRBD2. This CDR3 is 16 amino acids long. Germline CDR1 is MNHEY and CDR2 is SMNVEV (reference sequence). The junction had 2 bases not matched to a gene; V was cut back by 2 bases and J by 5 bases. In nucleotides, the CDR3 is TGTGCCAGCAGTTTAACGACTAGCGGGGGGACCGGGGAGCTGTTTTTT. Amino acids: CASSLTTSGGTGELFF.

The V and J genes are TRBV5-1 and TRBJ1-2; 8 nucleotides line up with TRBD1. The length of the CDR3 is 15 residues. CDR1 SGHRS and CDR2 YFSETQ come from the germline V gene. V lost 1 base, J lost 4 bases, and 6 bases stayed unmatched. The CDR3 DNA is TGCGCCAGCAGCTTGCGGGGACAGGACGTCTATGGCTACACCTTC. Encoded protein: CASSLRGQDVYGYTF.

This rearrangement joins TRBV20-1 to TRBJ1-1, with D possibly being TRBD1 (5 bases). Trimming stripped 2 bases from V and 7 bases from J, with 8 bases between. The CDR3 runs 11 residues. Germline CDR1 is DFQATT and CDR2 is SNEGSKA (reference sequence). CDR3 DNA: TGCAGTGCTAGAAGACAGCGTGAAGCTTTCTTT. Residues: CSARRQREAFF.

This sequence joins TRBV27 and TRBJ2-1, with 9 bases aligning to TRBD2. With V trimmed by 3 bases and J by 8 bases, 2 bases remained unmatched. CDR3 size: 13 residues. The germline V gene encodes CDR1 MNHEY and CDR2 SMNVEV (reference sequence). The CDR3 DNA sequence: TGTGCCAGCAGTTTTAGCGGGGGCGATGAGCAGTTCTTC. Translating it yields CASSFSGGDEQFF.

Within the sample, this clone is medium-sized. The gene calls are TRBV6-1 and TRBJ1-1; D is unresolved. Germline CDR1 reads MNHNS; CDR2 reads SASEGT. Trimming cost V 11 bases and J 2 bases, with 12 bases left between them. The CDR3 sequence is 12 residues long. The DNA of the CDR3 is TGTGCCGGGCGGACGGGAAACACTGAAGCTTTCTTT. It is translated as CAGRTGNTEAFF.

About this clone: The junction shows a germline mismatch at one end, possibly a read error. The rearrangement links TRBV7-7 to TRBJ2-3, with a possible D match to TRBD2 (6 bases). This CDR3 is 16 amino acids long. Germline lookup yields CDR1 SSHAT and CDR2 FNYEAQ (reference sequence). Here the CDR3 DNA reads TGTGCTAGCAGCTTAGGGGTCCGGGGGAGCACAGATACGCAGTATTTT. Protein product: CASSLGVRGSTDTQYF.

The V and J genes are TRBV2 and TRBJ2-7; maybe TRBD1 (6 bases). The V gene's germline CDR1 is SNHLY and CDR2 FYNNEI. CDR3 length: 11 residues. V dropped 6 bases and J dropped 6 bases, with 9 bases sitting between them. The CDR3 loop reads CASRQGVEQYF. DNA of the CDR3: TGTGCCAGCAGACAGGGTGTCGAGCAGTACTTC.

The chain combines TRBV5-5 with TRBJ2-7, with 7 bases aligning to TRBD1. Germline CDR1 and CDR2: SGHKS and YYEKEE (reference sequence). The CDR3 is 15 residues long. Trimming took 5 bases from V and 1 from J; bases not matched to a gene: 9. The CDR3 DNA reads as TGTGCCAGCAGGCCAACCGGGACAGCATCCTACGAGCAGTACTTC. This gives the protein CASRPTGTASYEQYF.

The chain has TRBV5-4 and TRBJ2-1; 8 nucleotides match TRBD2. The CDR3 length is 15 residues. Germline V gene lookup returns CDR1 SGHNT and CDR2 YYREEE (reference sequence). After removal of 1 base from V and 9 bases from J, the junction contained 9 bases not matched to a gene. As DNA, the CDR3 is TGTGCCAGCAGCTTGACCCGGGGGGGCGGCGCTGAGCAGTTCTTC. It specifies CASSLTRGGGAEQFF.

This clone was detected only a few times. This chain joins TRBV6-5 and TRBJ1-2; 8 bases are a match to TRBD1. The V gene's germline CDR1 is MNHEY and CDR2 SVGAGI. V was pared by 6 bases and J by 8 bases, with 8 bases of the junction left unmatched. The CDR3 totals 13 residues. CDR3 amino acids: CASSSDRVGGYTF. The DNA for the CDR3 is TGTGCCAGCAGCTCGGACAGGGTGGGAGGCTACACCTTC.

Points on this clone: This CDR3 is also generated by other DNA sequences in the sample. The CDR3 coding sequence is TGCGCCAGCAGCTTGGCCACCTACAATGAGCAGTTCTTC. This gives the protein CASSLATYNEQFF. The chain is built from TRBV5-1 and TRBJ2-1; no reliable D call. From germline, CDR1 is SGHRS and CDR2 YFSETQ. The CDR3 totals 13 residues. V was shortened by 0 bases and J by 2 bases, with 3 bases between the two germline ends.